Below are 16 T cell receptor beta chains sequenced from a single sample in a study of blood T cell repertoires in COVID-19. Produced via immunoSEQ multiplex PCR; TCRdb's table is partial and in-frame only. Of more than 250,000 clones in the sample, approximately 89% were seen once. The sample taken for sequencing was peripheral blood. All receptors come from a woman aged 25 to 39 with COVID-19, enrolled during active disease.

The chain links TRBV9 to TRBJ2-3; D gene ambiguous. V dropped 3 bases and J dropped 0 bases, with 20 bases sitting between them. This CDR3 is 18 amino acids long. Germline CDR1 is SGDLS and CDR2 is YYNGEE. CDR3 bases: TGTGCCAGCAGCGCATACACCTTCCTAGAGAGGAGCACAGATACGCAGTATTTT. Its protein product is CASSAYTFLERSTDTQYF.

This chain links TRBV18 with TRBJ1-2; the D is unclear. The germline V and J ends were trimmed by 1 base and 3 bases, with 6 bases remaining between them. CDR3 length: 13 amino acids. Germline lookup yields CDR1 KGHSH and CDR2 LQKENI. CDR3 region: CASSPQGDYGYTF. CDR3 sequence (DNA): TGTGCCAGCTCACCACAGGGAGACTATGGCTACACCTTC.

The V call is TRBV7-2, the J call TRBJ1-1, with 7 bases identical to TRBD1. Trimming cost V 5 bases and J 1 base; bases outside gene matches: 4. This CDR3 is 14 amino acids long. Per the germline V gene, CDR1 is SGHTA and CDR2 is FQGNSA. In DNA form, the CDR3 reads TGTGCCAGCAGCCACAGGGGAAGGAACACTGAAGCTTTCTTT. Encoded protein: CASSHRGRNTEAFF.

This clone was observed a few times. The chain is built from TRBV7-9 and TRBJ1-1; weak D call: TRBD1 (6 bases). Germline V CDR1 and CDR2: SEHNR, FQNEAQ (reference sequence). This CDR3 contains 13 residues. Trimming removed 3 bases at V and 3 bases at J, with 8 bases between. The CDR3 DNA reads TGTGCCAGCAGCTTCAGACAGGACACTGAAGCTTTCTTT. Translating gives CASSFRQDTEAFF.

This rearrangement joins TRBV10-3 to TRBJ1-2; 9 bases are shared with TRBD1. J was trimmed by 4 bases and V by 0 bases; bases with no gene match: 6. This CDR3 has 16 amino acids. Germline lookup yields CDR1 ENHRY and CDR2 SYGVKD. CDR3 nucleotides: TGTGCCATCAGTGAGTCGACAGGGGGAAGTAGCTATGGCTACACCTTC. Translating it yields CAISESTGGSSYGYTF.

The rearrangement uses TRBV11-2 and TRBJ2-4; 9 bases are shared with TRBD2. The germline gives CDR1 SGHAT, CDR2 FQNNGV. After removal of 5 bases from V and 9 bases from J, the junction contained 11 bases not matched to a gene. The CDR3 is 15 amino acids. The DNA of the CDR3 is TGTGCCAGCAGCCCCTTGAGCGGGGGGAGGAGCATTCAGTACTTC. Its translation is CASSPLSGGRSIQYF. Combining the CDR3 with reference TRBV11-2 and TRBJ2-4 gives the whole variable domain EAGVAQSPRYKIIEKRQSVAFWCNPISGHATLYWYQQILGQGPKLLIQFQNNGVVDDSQLPKDRFSAERLKGVDSTLKIQPAKLEDSAVYLCASSPLSGGRSIQYFGAGTRLSVL.

In DNA, the CDR3 is TGTGCCAGCACGCGGGGGCATGACGCGAGCTACGAGCAGTACGTC. Translating it yields CASTRGHDASYEQYV. The J gene is TRBJ2-7, the V gene TRBV6-5; D is possibly TRBD2 (7 bases). CDR3 size: 15 residues. Germline V lookup: CDR1 MNHEY, CDR2 SVGAGI. V dropped 7 bases and J dropped 3 bases, with 19 bases sitting between them.

The chain uses TRBV11-2 and TRBJ1-6; no reliable D call. The V gene lost 1 base and the J gene lost 8 bases, with 9 bases spanning the gap. Germline assignment: CDR1 SGHAT and CDR2 FQNNGV. The CDR3 spans 14 residues. The CDR3: CASSLVGWDSPLHF. The CDR3 coding sequence is TGTGCCAGCAGCTTAGTCGGGTGGGATTCACCCCTCCACTTT.

CDR3 DNA: TGTGCCAGCAGCCAAGATTCGACATTCTCTGGGGCCAACGTCCTGACTTTC. It encodes CASSQDSTFSGANVLTF. The gene calls are TRBV4-2 and TRBJ2-6; D not resolved. V was pared by 0 bases and J by 0 bases, with 9 bases between. The CDR3 totals 17 residues. Germline V lookup: CDR1 LGHNA, CDR2 YNFKEQ.

The CDR3 here is CASSVKRGGYTF. The CDR3 DNA sequence: TGTGCCAGCAGCGTAAAGAGAGGCGGCTACACCTTC. The chain uses TRBV7-9 and TRBJ1-2; D unclear. CDR3 length: 12 residues. Trimming pared 5 bases from V and 8 bases from J, leaving 12 bases between. Looked up from germline, CDR1 is SEHNR and CDR2 is FQNEAQ (reference sequence).

This sequence joins TRBV24-1 and TRBJ2-5; TRBD2 aligns across 8 bases. The CDR3 is 13 residues long. Germline CDR1 KGHDR, CDR2 SFDVKD. The ends lost 6 bases at V and 9 bases at J; junction bases unmatched: 8. The CDR3 DNA reads as TGTGCCACCAGTTTGTCTTCGGGAGGGGCCCAGTACTTC. Its translation is CATSLSSGGAQYF.

The V and J genes are TRBV10-3 and TRBJ2-7; D may be TRBD2 (7 bases). Per germline, CDR1 ENHRY and CDR2 SYGVKD. The CDR3 has 14 residues. The V and J ends lost 0 bases and 5 bases respectively, with 11 bases between them. In nucleotides, the CDR3 is TGTGCCATCAGTGAGTCCGGGGGGCTTAACGAGCAGTACGTC. Translation: CAISESGGLNEQYV.

This clone came up once. The V and J genes are TRBV21-1 and TRBJ2-7; the table gives TRBD2 as D, unverified against the DNA. TRBV21-1 is classified as a pseudogene. This CDR3 has 14 residues. The CDR3 is CASSKGVGTYEQYV. For the CDR3, the DNA is TGTGCCAGCAGCAAAGGGGTCGGGACCTACGAGCAGTACGTC.

There are a few counts of this clone. The gene calls are TRBV28 and TRBJ1-4; TRBD1 matches at 7 bases. Trimming took 5 bases from V and 8 from J; bases not matched to a gene: 14. CDR1 is MDHEN and CDR2 is SYDVKM in the germline V gene. CDR3 length: 16 amino acids. DNA for the CDR3: TGTGCCAGCAGTCAGACACAGGGGTCGGGTACCGAAAAACTGTTTTTT. Its protein product is CASSQTQGSGTEKLFF.

This chain connects TRBV15 to TRBJ2-3; the D is unclear. CDR1 is LNHNV, CDR2 YYDKDF, per germline (reference sequence). CDR3 size: 15 residues. V shed 1 base and J shed 4 bases, with 12 bases lying between them. This chain's CDR3 is CATSRVRVLADTQYF. The CDR3 coding sequence is TGTGCCACCAGCAGAGTTCGTGTTTTAGCAGATACGCAGTATTTT.

The chain is built from TRBV27 and TRBJ1-1; 8 bases map to TRBD1. With 8 bases clipped from V and 1 base from J, the junction kept 12 bases outside the gene matches. The germline gives CDR1 MNHEY, CDR2 SMNVEV (reference sequence). CDR3 length: 16 residues. For the CDR3, the DNA is TGTGCCAGCGTCCCCGGACAGGGAAGGGGGAACACTGAAGCTTTCTTT. Translated: CASVPGQGRGNTEAFF.